The following is a T cell receptor (beta chain) sequence with its context. The investigators amplified TCR beta CDR3 regions from RNA transcripts. During a first-round RT-PCR of the TCR CDR3, the HTBI primer set was used. MiXCR was run by TCRdb on the multiplex PCR reads, yielding one entry per CDR3 protein. The sample holds about 640,000 distinct CDR3 sequences, roughly 15% seen once. These data are taken from a study of T cells in Graves' hyperthyroidism and ophthalmopathy. Trimming pared 0 bases from V and 7 bases from J, leaving 11 bases between. The CDR3 is 15 amino acids. The germline CDR1 and CDR2 sequences are SGDLS and YYNGEE.

Sample: blood. The rearrangement uses TRBV9 and TRBJ1-6; D is unclear. The sequence was collected from a woman aged 50 to 60 with Graves' ophthalmopathy. In DNA, the CDR3 is TGTGCCAGCAGCGTAGCGGGCCCGATGAATTCACCCCTCCACTTT. This encodes CASSVAGPMNSPLHF.